The rows below give T cell receptor beta chains drawn from one sample of a study of T cell changes during pregnancy in multiple sclerosis. Libraries were prepared by immunoSEQ multiplex PCR; TCRdb keeps only in-frame clonotypes and omits some of them. The data contain roughly 30,000 clones, 88% of them singletons. Sequenced here: CD4+ T cells from peripheral blood mononuclear cells, sampled in the first trimester of pregnancy. Receptors originate from a female donor in good health, enrolled as a control in a pregnancy study. The CDR3 runs from the conserved cysteine through the conserved F or W. D genes are given only for firm matches. Expanded clones are given a class, and other clones once, few, many or no size at all.

TRBJ1-4,TRBV6-1,TRBD1,.,TGTGCCAGCAGTCTTCCGGGACAGCGTAATGAAAAACTGTTTTTT,CASSLPGQRNEKLFF
TRBJ1-2,TRBV7-9,.,.,TGTGCCAGCAGCTTAGCGCTGGGGGGGGGCTATGGCTACACCTTC,CASSLALGGGYGYTF
TRBJ1-1,TRBV7-2,TRBD1,few,TGTGCCAGCAACCGACAGGGGGAATATGGAGCTTTCTTT,CASNRQGEYGAFF
TRBJ1-3,TRBV5-8,TRBD1,.,TGTGCCAGCAGCTGGGGGGACAGGGTCCCCCATGGAAACACCATATATTTT,CASSWGDRVPHGNTIYF
TRBJ2-5,TRBV12-5,.,.,TGTGCTAGTGGCCCCCAACGGGGGGAGACCCAGTACTTC,CASGPQRGETQYF
TRBJ1-6,TRBV2,.,.,TGTGCCAGCAGCGAGGCGGGGTTGGAAGGATCACCCCTCCACTTT,CASSEAGLEGSPLHF
TRBJ2-1,TRBV11-3,TRBD1,.,TGTGCCAGCAGCCCTACAGGGGGCGAATACAATGAGCAGTTCTTC,CASSPTGGEYNEQFF
TRBJ1-6,TRBV5-1,TRBD1,.,TGCGCCAGCAGCTTGGCCGGGGACAGGGGAATGGATAATTCACCCCTCCACTTT,CASSLAGDRGMDNSPLHF
TRBJ1-4,TRBV7-2,TRBD1,.,TGTGCCAGCAGCCCAGGAAACACAGGGGGCGGCGAAAAACTGTTTTTT,CASSPGNTGGGEKLFF
TRBJ2-5,TRBV2,TRBD2,.,TGTGCCAGCAGTGAATTCGGGGGGCAAGAGACCCAGTACTTC,CASSEFGGQETQYF
TRBJ1-2,TRBV5-1,.,.,TGCGCCAGCCATAGGACAGAGGAGTTCCCTGATGTTGACTATGGCTACACCTTC,CASHRTEEFPDVDYGYTF
TRBJ2-5,TRBV7-2,.,.,TGTGCCAGCAGCTTAGTTCCCTCTAGAGGGACCCAGTACTTC,CASSLVPSRGTQYF
TRBJ1-3,TRBV30,TRBD1,.,TGTGCCTGGAGGACAGGGTTCACTGGAAACACCATATATTTT,CAWRTGFTGNTIYF
TRBJ2-2,TRBV5-4,TRBD1,.,TGTGCCAGCAGTGACAGGGGGGCGATTGGCGGGGAGCTGTTTTTT,CASSDRGAIGGELFF
TRBJ2-7,TRBV7-2,TRBD2,.,TGTGCCAGCAGCTTAGTCCCTAGCGGGGGCGTCAGCTCCTACGAGCAGTACTTC,CASSLVPSGGVSSYEQYF
TRBJ2-5,TRBV4-2,TRBD1,.,TGTGCCAGCAGCTCAGCAGGGGGTTATGAGACCCAGTACTTC,CASSSAGGYETQYF
TRBJ2-7,TRBV10-3,TRBD1,.,TGTGCCATCAGCCCCTCTAGGTGGGGGACAGGGGGCATCTGCGAGCAGTACTTC,CAISPSRWGTGGICEQYF
TRBJ2-5,TRBV5-5,TRBD1,.,TGTGCCAGCAGCTTGGAGGGACAGCAAGAGACCCAGTACTTC,CASSLEGQQETQYF
TRBJ2-2,TRBV10-3,.,.,TGTGCCATCAGTGGGGGACTGGACACCGGGGAGCTGTTTTTT,CAISGGLDTGELFF
TRBJ2-7,TRBV25-1,TRBD1,.,TGTGCCAGCACCACCGGGACAGGGTACGAGCAGTACTTC,CASTTGTGYEQYF
TRBJ2-1,TRBV9,.,.,TGTGCCAGCAGCACGAACGGGGTCCGCGGCAATGAGCAGTTCTTC,CASSTNGVRGNEQFF
TRBJ1-4,TRBV5-4,TRBD1,.,TGTGCCAGCAGCTTTTCGACAGGGATTGGTGAAAAACTGTTTTTT,CASSFSTGIGEKLFF
TRBJ1-2,TRBV7-9,.,once,TGTGCCAGCAGCTTAGCCCAGACAAGCTATGGCTACACCTTC,CASSLAQTSYGYTF
TRBJ1-2,TRBV30,TRBD1,.,TGTGCCTGGACCCCGGACAGGGCGTTCTATGGCTACACCTTC,CAWTPDRAFYGYTF
TRBJ2-7,TRBV9,.,.,TGTGCCAGCAGCGCGACGTCGACTACCTACGAGCAGTACTTC,CASSATSTTYEQYF
TRBJ2-1,TRBV6-5,.,.,TGTGCCAGCAGTATTGGGCTGGGGGGTGAGCAGTTCTTC,CASSIGLGGEQFF
TRBJ2-3,TRBV6-5,TRBD2,.,TGTGCCAGCAGTTCCCTTGACGGGGGGATAGCAGATACGCAGTATTTT,CASSSLDGGIADTQYF
TRBJ2-1,TRBV27,TRBD1,.,TGTGCCAGCAGTTTTTCTGGACAGGAGTACAATGAGCAGTTCTTC,CASSFSGQEYNEQFF
TRBJ2-3,TRBV7-3,TRBD2,.,TGTGCCAGCAGCCCTCGACTAGCGGGGGGGAGGGATACGCAGTATTTT,CASSPRLAGGRDTQYF
TRBJ1-1,TRBV4-2,.,.,TGTGCCAGCAGCCTTTCCCGGGACACCCGGAAAACTGAAGCTTTCTTT,CASSLSRDTRKTEAFF
TRBJ1-1,TRBV11-3,.,.,TGTGCCAGCAGCTTCAGAAGGGGGAACACTGAAGCTTTCTTT,CASSFRRGNTEAFF
TRBJ1-2,TRBV19,TRBD1,.,TGTGCCAGTAGTATAGCCCGGGACAGCGACCGAGGAACCTTC,CASSIARDSDRGTF
TRBJ1-1,TRBV7-2,.,.,TGTGCCAGCAGCCTCGAGGCGGGGCCCACTGAAGCTTTCTTT,CASSLEAGPTEAFF
TRBJ1-5,TRBV28,TRBD1,.,TGTGCCAGCAGGTATTCCGGGACAGGGGGATATCAGCCCCAGCATTTT,CASRYSGTGGYQPQHF
TRBJ2-1,TRBV5-8,.,.,TGTGCCACGCGGGCGTGGGGCTACAATGAGCAGTTCTTC,CATRAWGYNEQFF
TRBJ2-6,TRBV7-2,TRBD1,.,TGTGCCAGCAGCTCACAGGGGGCGCTTAGTGGGGCCAACGTCCTGACTTTC,CASSSQGALSGANVLTF
TRBJ2-1,TRBV7-2,TRBD2,.,TGTGCCAGCAGCCTCCGGACTAGCGGGGGGGCCGTTGAGCAGTTCTTC,CASSLRTSGGAVEQFF
TRBJ2-3,TRBV11-2,TRBD1,.,TGTGCCAGCAGCGGAAGGGACAGGGACTTCACAGATACGCAGTATTTT,CASSGRDRDFTDTQYF
TRBJ2-7,TRBV7-9,TRBD2,.,TGTGCCAGCAGCCCTAGGGCGAGACTAGCGGGGGGATCCTACGAGCAGTACTTC,CASSPRARLAGGSYEQYF
TRBJ1-1,TRBV10-3,.,few,TGTGCCTCGAAAGGAGGCAGTGTAGACACTGAAGCTTTCTTT,CASKGGSVDTEAFF
TRBJ1-2,TRBV11-2,.,.,TGTGCCAGCAGCTTAGCGCAGGGTGTCACCTTC,CASSLAQGVTF
TRBJ1-1,TRBV5-8,.,.,TGTGCCAGCAGCTTGGGACAGCCGAACACTGAAGCTTTCTTT,CASSLGQPNTEAFF
TRBJ1-1,TRBV7-9,TRBD1,.,TGTGCCAGCAGCGAACACAGGGGTGGGTTATCTGAAGCTTTCTTT,CASSEHRGGLSEAFF
TRBJ2-7,TRBV5-1,.,.,TGCGCCAGCAGCTTGGGCAGGGATCATTTGATATCCCCCTACGAGCAGTACTTC,CASSLGRDHLISPYEQYF
TRBJ1-1,TRBV11-3,.,.,TGTGCCAGCAGCCCCAACCTGCCGGACACTGAAGCTTTCTTT,CASSPNLPDTEAFF
TRBJ1-2,TRBV14,TRBD1,.,TGTGCCAGCAGCCAGGGACAGTTTTATGGCTACACCTTC,CASSQGQFYGYTF